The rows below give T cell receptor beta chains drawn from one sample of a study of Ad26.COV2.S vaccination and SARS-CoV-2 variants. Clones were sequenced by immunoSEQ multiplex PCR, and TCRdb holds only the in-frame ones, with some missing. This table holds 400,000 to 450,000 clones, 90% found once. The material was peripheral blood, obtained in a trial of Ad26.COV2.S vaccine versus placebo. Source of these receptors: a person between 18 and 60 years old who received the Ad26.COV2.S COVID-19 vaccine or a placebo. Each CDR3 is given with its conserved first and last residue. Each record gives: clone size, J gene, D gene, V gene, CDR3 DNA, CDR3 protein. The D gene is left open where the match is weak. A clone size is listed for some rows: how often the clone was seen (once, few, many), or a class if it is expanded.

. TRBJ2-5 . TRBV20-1 TGCAGTGCTAGTCAGGGCAGGGGAGAGACCCAGTACTTC CSASQGRGETQYF
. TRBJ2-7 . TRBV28 TGTGCCAGCACCCCGACAGGTATTCCCTACGAGCAGTACTTC CASTPTGIPYEQYF
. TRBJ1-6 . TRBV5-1 TGCGCCAGCAGCTCTCGGGGTGTCGATTCACCCCTCCACTTT CASSSRGVDSPLHF
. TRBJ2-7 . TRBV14 TGTGCCAGCAGCCAAGATATAATCTCCACCGGGCTCTACTCCTACGAGCAGTACTTC CASSQDIISTGLYSYEQYF
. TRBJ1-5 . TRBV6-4 TGTGCCAGCAGTGACTCAGGGGGAACGGCACCCGGCAATCAGCCCCAGCATTTT CASSDSGGTAPGNQPQHF
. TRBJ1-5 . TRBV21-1 TGTGCCAGCAGCAAAGTTGGGGATTTCTATAGCAATCAGCCCCAGCATTTT CASSKVGDFYSNQPQHF
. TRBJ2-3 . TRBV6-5 TGTGCCAGTGGCGGGATTAGCGGATACACAGATACGCAGTATTTT CASGGISGYTDTQYF
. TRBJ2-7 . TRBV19 TGTGCCAGTAGTATAGTGGGAGACATCGGCTACTACGAGCAGTACTTC CASSIVGDIGYYEQYF
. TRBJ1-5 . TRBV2 TGTGCCAGCAGTGACGTCTTGGGGCAGCCCCAGCATTTT CASSDVLGQPQHF
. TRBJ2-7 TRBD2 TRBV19 TGTGCCAGTAGTCTTGGGGAGGGTTCCTACGAGCAGTACTTC CASSLGEGSYEQYF
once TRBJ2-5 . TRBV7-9 TGTGCCAGCAGCCCAACTCCTAGGCAAGAGACCCAGTACTTC CASSPTPRQETQYF